Listed below are T cell receptor beta chains from one sample, sequenced in a study of blood T cell repertoires in COVID-19. Sequenced by immunoSEQ multiplex PCR; TCRdb stores in-frame clones only, minus some. In the table there are about 200,000 clones, roughly 94% of which are singletons. Sequencing was carried out using peripheral blood. The receptors come from a man in his thirties or forties with COVID-19, enrolled during active disease. CDR3s include the opening cysteine and the closing phenylalanine or tryptophan. Fields, in order: V gene, J gene, CDR3 protein.

TRBV12-5	TRBJ1-2	CASGLTGFSYGYTF
TRBV25-1	TRBJ2-5	CASSDSSVGETQYF
TRBV19	TRBJ1-4	CASSIDTANRGLVEKLFF
TRBV6-2/TRBV6-3	TRBJ2-3	CASSHRDRVTDTQYF
TRBV19	TRBJ1-2	CASIPGDSANYGYTF
TRBV3-1/TRBV3-2	TRBJ1-1	CASSQEGDRGGTEAFF
TRBV24-1	TRBJ2-2	CATSDRRQTTGELFF
TRBV4-2	TRBJ2-5	CASSQETSVYFSGETQYF
TRBV5-1	TRBJ2-7	CASSVPTGTSTYEQYF
TRBV4-1	TRBJ1-6	CASSQSKDRDSPLHF
TRBV11-2	TRBJ1-2	CASSPPDRVHGYTF
TRBV19	TRBJ1-1	CASSNFGQMNTEAFF
TRBV11-1	TRBJ1-1	CASSGRGLRNTEAFF
TRBV2	TRBJ2-5	CASRLVAGVGVEETQYF
TRBV6-4	TRBJ1-5	CASSTGKRGNQPQHF
TRBV6-4	TRBJ1-5	CASSVNSNQPQHF
TRBV9	TRBJ2-3	CASSVGLAGATDTQYF
TRBV5-1	TRBJ2-3	CASSLGQASDTQYF
TRBV6-6	TRBJ2-7	CASSYGQSYEQYF
TRBV28	TRBJ2-5	CASSASMGRGFGETQYF
TRBV13	TRBJ2-3	CASSWEITDTQYF
TRBV20-1	TRBJ2-7	CSARSGHEQYF
TRBV6-1	TRBJ1-2	CASSEGRQGSFGYTF
TRBV6-5	TRBJ2-7	CASSYSGSGGAYEQYF
TRBV6-5	TRBJ1-1	CASSSQIGTEAFF
TRBV30	TRBJ1-1	CAWSVQGSTEAFF
TRBV29-1	TRBJ1-4	CSVGLGGEKLFF
TRBV2	TRBJ1-2	CASTEGPFLNYGYTF
TRBV28	TRBJ1-1	CASTTRVEAFF
TRBV3-1/TRBV3-2	TRBJ2-7	CASTQGANIYEQYF
TRBV20-1	TRBJ1-3	CSARQGFAIYF
TRBV5-1	TRBJ1-1	CASGGGFPDLNTEAFF
TRBV9	TRBJ1-3	CASSAVGGGAWSGNTIYF
TRBV27	TRBJ1-2	CASSNSIANHYGYTF
TRBV6-5	TRBJ1-2	CASRPQGVGGYTF
TRBV5-5	TRBJ2-2	CASSPGGVRDGELFF
TRBV6-5	TRBJ2-3	CASSYDRTDTQYF
TRBV7-9	TRBJ1-4	CASSSDRGRGEKLFF
TRBV19	TRBJ1-2	CASSTDYLTGQAF
TRBV12-5	TRBJ1-5	CASGLGHSNQPQHF
TRBV5-4	TRBJ2-7	CASSSWGTSGGTGEQYF
TRBV29-1	TRBJ2-3	CSAWAGNTQYF
TRBV3-1/TRBV3-2	TRBJ2-5	CASSQYRLAGGAETQYF